A selection of T cell receptor beta chains follows, all from one sample in a study of metastatic and nonmetastatic thyroid tumors. TCRdb reanalyzed the PCR reads with MiXCR. The sample has approximately 4,000 clones; 20% to 25% are singletons. The sequencing input was tumor tissue. The receptors were sampled from a male donor with papillary thyroid cancer or a benign thyroid nodule (not recorded which). Some clones in this sample may be carry-over from other donors' samples. Each CDR3 is given with its conserved first and last residue. D genes are given only for firm matches. A row's size may be missing; if present it is once, few, many or a size class.

V gene	J gene	D gene	clone size	CDR3 protein	CDR3 DNA
TRBV6-1	TRBJ2-5	TRBD1	few	CASGTGSTEETQYF	TGTGCCAGCGGGACAGGGTCTACGGAAGAGACCCAGTACTTC
TRBV7-6	TRBJ2-1	NA	many	CASSSLTLLHNEQFF	TGTGCCAGCAGCTCTCTCACTCTACTACACAATGAGCAGTTCTTC
TRBV27	TRBJ2-2	TRBD2	few	CASSFSGEGGELFF	TGTGCCAGCAGTTTTAGCGGGGAAGGCGGGGAGCTGTTTTTT
TRBV9	TRBJ2-2	NA	few	CASSVVAGELFF	TGTGCCAGCAGCGTAGTCGCCGGGGAGCTGTTTTTT
TRBV11-3	TRBJ2-5	NA	NA	CASSLGVWYHETQYF	TGTGCCAGCAGCCTAGGGGTGTGGTACCACGAGACCCAGTACTTC
TRBV5-1	TRBJ1-6	TRBD1	NA	CASSYTGASPLHF	TGCGCCAGCAGCTATACAGGGGCCTCACCCCTCCACTTT
TRBV5-1	TRBJ2-1	TRBD2	NA	CASSSTSGGTNEQFF	TGCGCCAGCAGCTCCACTAGCGGGGGCACCAATGAGCAGTTCTTC
TRBV5-1	TRBJ2-7	TRBD1	NA	CASSLWTGFDEQYF	TGCGCCAGCAGCTTGTGGACAGGGTTCGACGAGCAGTACTTC
TRBV20-1	TRBJ1-2	NA	many	CSASTIRRLSNYGYTF	TGCAGTGCTTCCACTATTCGACGCTTGTCTAACTATGGCTACACCTTC
TRBV9	TRBJ2-2	NA	medium-sized	CASGQTGELFF	TGTGCCAGCGGACAGACCGGGGAGCTGTTTTTT
TRBV6-1	TRBJ1-5	NA	NA	CASSPEISNQPQHF	TGTGCCAGCAGCCCCGAGATTAGCAATCAGCCCCAGCATTTT
TRBV4-2	TRBJ2-1	NA	many	CASSQGAEEQFF	TGTGCCAGCAGCCAAGGAGCTGAAGAGCAGTTCTTC
TRBV29-1	TRBJ1-3	NA	many	CSVAARGHSGNTIYF	TGCAGCGTGGCCGCTCGTGGTCACTCTGGAAACACCATATATTTT
TRBV5-1	TRBJ2-7	NA	NA	CASRGTNYEQYF	TGCGCCAGCAGGGGGACAAACTACGAGCAGTACTTC
TRBV11-3	TRBJ2-3	NA	medium-sized	CASSSRVGTDTQYF	TGTGCCAGCAGCTCGAGGGTCGGCACAGATACGCAGTATTTT
TRBV6-1	TRBJ2-5	TRBD1	medium-sized	CASRQGQETQYF	TGTGCCAGCAGACAGGGGCAAGAGACCCAGTACTTC
TRBV12-3/TRBV12-4	TRBJ2-4	TRBD2	few	CASSPGTSGIQYF	TGTGCCAGCAGTCCCGGGACTAGCGGCATTCAGTACTTC
TRBV12-3/TRBV12-4	TRBJ2-3	NA	medium-sized	CATSSRGRDTQYF	TGTGCCACCTCGTCGAGGGGGAGGGATACGCAGTATTTT
TRBV4-2	TRBJ1-2	NA	many	CASRDVNYGYTF	TGTGCCAGCAGAGACGTTAACTATGGCTACACCTTC
TRBV5-1	TRBJ2-7	NA	NA	CASSLDMGPVYEQYF	TGCGCCAGCAGCTTGGACATGGGGCCTGTGTACGAGCAGTACTTC
TRBV20-1	TRBJ2-1	NA	NA	CSARGFGRGSYNEQFF	TGCAGTGCTAGAGGGTTCGGGAGAGGATCCTACAATGAGCAGTTCTTC
TRBV6-1	TRBJ2-1	NA	large	CASRNSGRRQFF	TGTGCCAGCAGAAACTCGGGGAGGAGGCAGTTCTTC
TRBV20-1	TRBJ1-2	NA	NA	CSARVARGDGYTF	TGCAGTGCTAGAGTCGCCAGGGGCGATGGCTACACCTTC
TRBV19	TRBJ2-1	TRBD2	many	CASSIVAGGCPYNEQFF	TGTGCCAGTAGTATAGTAGCGGGGGGGTGCCCATACAATGAGCAGTTCTTC
TRBV6-4	TRBJ1-5	NA	NA	CASSESDRGVDQPQHF	TGCGCCAGCAGTGAGTCGGATAGGGGAGTAGATCAGCCCCAGCATTTT
TRBV5-1	TRBJ2-2	TRBD1	medium-sized	CASSSRDSGTIRPDTGELFF	TGCGCCAGCAGCTCCCGGGACAGCGGAACGATCAGACCCGACACCGGGGAGCTGTTTTTT
TRBV2	TRBJ1-2	NA	NA	CASSEDRSGGYTF	TGTGCCAGCAGTGAGGACAGATCGGGTGGCTACACCTTC
TRBV7-9	TRBJ2-1	NA	many	CEEGTDGSYNEQFF	TGTGAAGAGGGGACGGACGGGAGCTACAATGAGCAGTTCTTC
TRBV12-3/TRBV12-4	TRBJ1-2	NA	NA	CASSPTRRGGYGYTF	TGTGCCAGCAGTCCAACTCGGAGGGGGGGCTATGGCTACACCTTC
TRBV20-1	TRBJ2-7	NA	medium-sized	CSARVGGGNDYEQYF	TGCAGTGCTAGAGTAGGAGGAGGGAACGACTACGAGCAGTACTTC
TRBV6-2/TRBV6-3	TRBJ1-1	NA	NA	CASSYPDNEAFF	TGTGCCAGCAGTTATCCGGATAATGAAGCTTTCTTT
TRBV19	TRBJ2-5	NA	NA	CASSMGTLFQETQYF	TGTGCCAGTAGTATGGGGACACTGTTTCAAGAGACCCAGTACTTC
TRBV5-1	TRBJ2-7	NA	NA	CASSGGSLGYEQYF	TGCGCCAGCAGCGGGGGGAGTCTAGGCTACGAGCAGTACTTC
TRBV30	TRBJ2-7	NA	many	CAWSSLYEQYF	TGTGCCTGGAGTAGTCTCTACGAGCAGTACTTC
TRBV6-6	TRBJ2-1	NA	NA	CASSYQLGYEQFF	TGTGCCAGCAGTTACCAGCTGGGCTACGAGCAGTTCTTC
TRBV7-6	TRBJ2-5	NA	medium-sized	CATNRVVTETQYF	TGTGCCACAAACAGGGTTGTGACGGAGACCCAGTACTTC
TRBV12-3/TRBV12-4	TRBJ2-1	NA	NA	CASSRPRHRANYNEQFF	TGTGCCAGCAGTCGACCCAGGCACAGGGCGAACTACAATGAGCAGTTCTTC
TRBV6-1	TRBJ1-3	NA	NA	CASREDPGSGNTIYF	TGTGCCAGCAGGGAGGACCCCGGCTCTGGAAACACCATATATTTT
TRBV12-3/TRBV12-4	TRBJ2-7	TRBD2	NA	CASSLRVPFPGLAYEKQYF	TGTGCCAGCAGTTTGCGGGTCCCCTTCCCGGGACTAGCCTACGAGAAGCAGTACTTC
TRBV4-1	TRBJ2-7	TRBD2	NA	CASSPSGRGYEQYF	TGCGCCAGCAGCCCTAGCGGGAGAGGTTACGAGCAGTACTTC
TRBV4-1	TRBJ2-1	NA	many	CASSQEDRTYNEQFF	TGCGCCAGCAGCCAAGAGGATCGGACCTACAATGAGCAGTTCTTC